The text below deals with one T cell receptor (beta chain). Its target is not known. TCRdb re-called the 5' RACE reads through MiXCR, storing one row per CDR3 protein. The sample gives some 450,000 distinct CDR3 sequences, 15% to 20% of which show up once; 1% is in the top ten. These data belong to a study of CD8 T cells in ankylosing spondylitis. Findings and caveats of the study: Significant enrichment of disease-linked clones was reportedly seen in matched ankylosing spondylitis synovial fluid. There was a TCR beta motif, made of roughly eight highly homologous variants, that appeared characteristic of ankylosing spondylitis blood.

Material: blood, either unsorted or a sorted T cell fraction (not recorded which). The TCR sequence derives from a male donor with ankylosing spondylitis.

This CDR3 reads CASSFPRSEQYF. Here the CDR3 DNA reads TGTGCCAGCAGTTTCCCTAGGTCCGAGCAGTACTTC. The genes are TRBV28 and TRBJ2-7; D ambiguous. The CDR3 totals 12 residues. Trimming removed 3 bases from V and 6 bases from J, with 9 bases in between. The germline V gene has CDR1 MDHEN and CDR2 SYDVKM.